The 18 T cell receptor beta chains presented below share a single source sample, sequenced in a study of identical twins. TCRdb analysed the 5' RACE reads with MiXCR anew, one entry per CDR3 protein. Of around 510,000 distinct CDR3 sequences in the sample, 13% to 15% were seen once. These sequences were also reported in another study, on yellow fever vaccine responses in identical twins.

Input material: CD4+ T cells sorted from blood. These receptors all stem from a woman aged 18-29 years in good health.

The chain employs TRBV20-1 and TRBJ2-7, with TRBD2 identical over 8 bases. Germline loops: CDR1 DFQATT, CDR2 SNEGSKA (reference sequence). Losses at the gene ends were 7 bases for V and 4 bases for J; bases not matched to a gene: 15. The CDR3 spans 15 residues. The CDR3 loop reads CSVTSTPGGPYEQYF. The CDR3 bases are TGCAGTGTTACCAGCACGCCGGGAGGGCCTTACGAGCAGTACTTC.

This clonotype has only a few counts. The CDR3 nucleotides are TGTGCCAGCAAGACAGGGAAATACTACGAGCAGTACTTC. Translation gives CASKTGKYYEQYF. V is TRBV28 and J is TRBJ2-7; 7 nucleotides agree with TRBD1. Germline CDR1 MDHEN, CDR2 SYDVKM. This CDR3 region has 13 residues. V was pared by 7 bases and J by 3 bases, with 6 bases of the junction left unmatched.

In nucleotides, the CDR3 is TGCAGCGTTGTACGGTTTGGGGGAGACGGCTACACCTTC. Encoded protein: CSVVRFGGDGYTF. The chain employs TRBV29-1 and TRBJ1-2, with D maybe TRBD1 (5 bases). Germline V gives CDR1 SQVTM, CDR2 ANQGSEA. Trimming removed 4 bases at V and 8 bases at J, with 17 bases between. CDR3 size: 13 residues.

The V call is TRBV7-9, the J call TRBJ2-2, with D perhaps TRBD1 (6 bases). This CDR3 is 17 amino acids long. The V end lost 3 bases, the J end lost 2 bases, and 16 bases lay between the germline ends. Per germline, CDR1 SEHNR and CDR2 FQNEAQ (reference sequence). The CDR3 here is CASSFMVQGVNTGELFF. CDR3 coding DNA: TGTGCCAGCAGCTTTATGGTACAGGGCGTTAACACCGGGGAGCTGTTTTTT.

The chain links TRBV7-2 to TRBJ2-7, with TRBD1 matching over 7 bases. This CDR3 comprises 17 residues. The germline V gene has CDR1 SGHTA and CDR2 FQGNSA. The trim removed 2 bases at V and 3 bases at J, leaving 13 bases unmatched. DNA for the CDR3: TGTGCCAGCAGCTTATGGGCAGTACAGGGGCCCCTCTACGAGCAGTACTTC. Residues: CASSLWAVQGPLYEQYF.

The V call is TRBV20-1, the J call TRBJ2-2, with TRBD2 matching 12 bases. The CDR3 contains 18 residues. CDR1 and CDR2 (germline): DFQATT, SNEGSKA (reference sequence). V trimming: 4 bases; J trimming: 4 bases; junction bases outside the gene matches: 13. DNA of the CDR3: TGCAGTGCTAAGAGCTCTAGCGGGGGGGCGGGGACCACCGGGGAGCTGTTTTTT. Translated: CSAKSSSGGAGTTGELFF.

A few counts support this clonotype. The gene calls are TRBV12-3 or TRBV12-4 and TRBJ1-1, with TRBD1 matching 8 bases. This CDR3 is 15 amino acids long. V lost 5 bases, J lost 1 base, and 6 bases stayed unmatched. Here the CDR3 DNA reads TGTGCCAGCAGTAGAAGACAGGGGTCGAACACTGAAGCTTTCTTT. This codes for CASSRRQGSNTEAFF.

This clonotype was counted between two and nine times. The V call is TRBV9, the J call TRBJ2-3, with 11 bases that match TRBD2. Germline CDR1 reads SGDLS; CDR2 reads YYNGEE. The CDR3 length is 19 residues. V lost 3 bases and J lost 1; bases outside the gene matches: 13. The CDR3 loop reads CASSARGLAGGLRTDTQYF. In DNA form, the CDR3 reads TGTGCCAGCAGCGCCCGAGGGCTAGCGGGAGGCTTGCGCACAGATACGCAGTATTTT.

This clonotype was seen only a few times. The rearrangement links TRBV6-1 to TRBJ2-3, with D possibly TRBD1 on 6 matching bases. Germline assignment: CDR1 MNHNS and CDR2 SASEGT. CDR3 length: 14 amino acids. Trimming took 6 bases from V and 2 from J, leaving 12 bases between them. CDR3 residues: CASRGHRYTDTQYF. The CDR3, as DNA: TGTGCCAGCAGGGGACACAGGTACACAGATACGCAGTATTTT.

The sample holds many counts of this clonotype. The rearrangement links TRBV12-3 or TRBV12-4 to TRBJ2-5; the match to TRBD2 covers 8 bases. The CDR3 has 13 residues. Unmatched junction bases numbered 5, after V lost 6 bases and J lost 5 bases. DNA of the CDR3: TGTGCCAGCAGCCGGGAGGGGCGGGAGACCCAGTACTTC. As protein: CASSREGRETQYF.

Concerning this clonotype itself: The conserved phenylalanine or tryptophan normally closing the CDR3 is absent here, so this likely arose from a read error. The limits of the CDR3 on the DNA are not certain, so only TCRdb's listed CDR3 is given. The chain joins TRBV15 to TRBJ2-7; the table names TRBD1, a call not compared with the DNA. Germline V lookup: CDR1 LNHNV, CDR2 YYDKDF (reference sequence). The CDR3 has 13 residues if both end residues are counted. The CDR3 protein is CATSRDREQGVSL.

Only a few counts were recorded for this clonotype. The chain links TRBV9 to TRBJ1-5; tentatively, D is TRBD1 (5 bases). The CDR3 is 15 residues long. Germline assignment: CDR1 SGDLS and CDR2 YYNGEE. V was clipped by 3 bases and J by 6 bases, with 16 bases between them. CDR3 amino acids: CASSAGTTARQPQHF. In nucleotides, the CDR3 is TGTGCCAGCAGCGCCGGGACCACGGCACGTCAGCCCCAGCATTTT.

CDR3 region: CASSLRGLVYGYTF. CDR3 nucleotide sequence: TGTGCCAGCAGTTTGAGGGGGTTGGTCTATGGCTACACCTTC. V gene TRBV12-3 or TRBV12-4 combines with J gene TRBJ1-2; weak D call: TRBD1 (6 bases). The V end was cut by 3 bases, the J end by 4 bases, with 12 bases between. CDR3 length: 14 amino acids.

This clonotype was picked up a small number of times. The chain uses TRBV7-9 and TRBJ2-1, with unresolved D. With 10 bases removed from V and 8 bases from J, the gap between germline ends came to 9 bases. The germline gives CDR1 SEHNR, CDR2 FQNEAQ (reference sequence). The length of the CDR3 is 10 residues. In nucleotides, the CDR3 is TGTGCCACCGGGTCAGATGAGCAGTTCTTC. Translating it yields CATGSDEQFF.

The chain is built from TRBV25-1 and TRBJ2-5, with D possibly TRBD2 on 5 matching bases. This CDR3 has 15 residues. The germline V and J ends were trimmed by 1 base and 1 base, with 10 bases remaining between them. Per germline, CDR1 MGHDK and CDR2 SYGVNS. As DNA, the CDR3 is TGTGCCAGCAGTGAATTAACGGACTTCCAAGAGACCCAGTACTTC. It encodes CASSELTDFQETQYF. Combining the CDR3 with reference TRBV25-1 and TRBJ2-5 gives the whole variable domain EADIYQTPRYLVIGTGKKITLECSQTMGHDKMYWYQQDPGMELHLIHYSYGVNSTEKGDLSSESTVSRIRTEHFPLTLESARPSHTSQYLCASSELTDFQETQYFGPGTRLLVL.

This clonotype was counted only a few times. This chain joins TRBV10-3 and TRBJ2-5, with 9 bases matching TRBD2. There are 15 residues in the CDR3. V lost 6 bases and J lost 5; bases outside the gene matches: 10. Per the germline V gene, CDR1 is ENHRY and CDR2 is SYGVKD. CDR3 amino acids: CAISSTSGGRETQYF. In DNA form, the CDR3 reads TGTGCCATCAGCTCGACCAGCGGGGGGAGGGAGACCCAGTACTTC.

The chain carries TRBV6-2 or TRBV6-3 and TRBJ2-1, with TRBD2 matching over 10 bases. In germline, CDR1 is MNHEY, CDR2 SVGEGT. V lost 4 bases, J lost 5 bases, and 14 bases stayed unmatched. The length of the CDR3 is 18 residues. Written as DNA, the CDR3 is TGTGCCAGCAGTTCATCCCCCCGAACTAGCGGGAAGGACAATGAGCAGTTCTTC. Translation gives CASSSSPRTSGKDNEQFF.

The sample holds a few counts of this clonotype. J is TRBJ2-7 and V is TRBV25-1; no definite D call. The CDR3 sequence is 12 residues long. From germline, CDR1 is MGHDK and CDR2 SYGVNS. Deletions cut 3 bases from V and 3 bases from J, with 6 bases between. As DNA, the CDR3 is TGTGCCAGCAGTGATCAGAGCTACGAGCAGTACTTC. Its translation: CASSDQSYEQYF.